Sequencing of this T cell receptor beta chain was carried out in a study of shared clonotypes between healthy human individuals. Study-wide context: Sampling drew on donors who were two women and a few men aged 18 to 49.

Repertoires were generated with immunoSEQ multiplex PCR, while TCRdb's copy carries only in-frame clones and drops some. The sample comprises about half a million clones, approximately 82% of which are singletons, and around 12% rests with the top ten. This clone was recorded only once. Germline assignment: CDR1 MNHEY and CDR2 SVGAGI. The germline V and J ends were trimmed by 4 bases and 2 bases, with 11 bases remaining between them. This CDR3 is built from 15 residues. The chain recombines TRBV6-5 with TRBJ2-2; the D gene is possibly TRBD2 (5 bases). The sequenced sample consisted of PBMCs. This TCR was sampled from a woman between 40 and 55 years old in good health. Some clones in this sample may be carry-over from other donors' samples. The chain's CDR3 is CASSSRGRNTGELFF. The CDR3 nucleotides read TGTGCCAGCAGTTCCCGGGGTCGAAACACCGGGGAGCTGTTTTTT.